Detailed here is one T cell receptor (beta chain). Its target is not known. These data belong to a study of T cell responses to AZD1222 COVID-19 vaccine. Study-level points and caveats: With dominance at 160-218 and 743-854, vaccine-associated CD4 TCRs spanned spike.

This table comes from immunoSEQ multiplex PCR, and its TCRdb copy is limited to in-frame clones, with some not included. The sample holds approximately 140,000 clones; approximately 88% are singletons and the top ten take approximately 16%. Trimming removed 8 bases at V and 8 bases at J, with 18 bases between. CDR1 is MNHNY and CDR2 is SVGAGI in the germline V gene (reference sequence). This CDR3 is 14 amino acids long. The V call is TRBV6-6, the J call TRBJ1-4; D remains ambiguous. This TCR was recovered from an adult in good health. Here the sequenced sample was peripheral blood, taken on day 0 of AZD1222 vaccination. Here the CDR3 reads CASLDRGRAEKLFF. The CDR3 coding sequence is TGTGCCAGCCTAGACCGCGGGCGAGCCGAAAAACTGTTTTTT.